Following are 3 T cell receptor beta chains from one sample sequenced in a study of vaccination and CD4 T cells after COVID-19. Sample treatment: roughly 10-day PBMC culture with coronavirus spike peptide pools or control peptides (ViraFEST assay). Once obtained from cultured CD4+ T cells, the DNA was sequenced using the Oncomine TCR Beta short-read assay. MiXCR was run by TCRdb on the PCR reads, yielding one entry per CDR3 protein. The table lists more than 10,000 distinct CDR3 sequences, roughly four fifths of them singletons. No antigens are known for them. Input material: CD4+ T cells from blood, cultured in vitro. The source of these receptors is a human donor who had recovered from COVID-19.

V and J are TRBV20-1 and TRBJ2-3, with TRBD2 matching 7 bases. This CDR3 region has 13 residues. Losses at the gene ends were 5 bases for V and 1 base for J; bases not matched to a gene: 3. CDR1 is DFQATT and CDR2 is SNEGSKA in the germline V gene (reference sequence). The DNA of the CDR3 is TGCAGTGCTCAGCGGGGAGGCACAGATACGCAGTATTTT. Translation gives CSAQRGGTDTQYF.

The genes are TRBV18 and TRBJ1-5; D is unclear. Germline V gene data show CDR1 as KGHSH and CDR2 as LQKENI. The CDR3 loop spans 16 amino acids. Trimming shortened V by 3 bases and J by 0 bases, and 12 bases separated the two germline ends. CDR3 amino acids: CASSPLAAYSNQPQHF. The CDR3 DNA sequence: TGTGCCAGCTCACCTTTGGCAGCCTATAGCAATCAGCCCCAGCATTTT.

The CDR3 sequence: CASSLADTGELFF. In nucleotides, the CDR3 is TGTGCCAGCAGCTTAGCTGATACCGGGGAGCTGTTTTTT. The chain links TRBV7-6 to TRBJ2-2; D remains unclear. Trimming cost V 0 bases and J 5 bases, with 4 bases left between them. Germline CDR1 SGHVS, CDR2 FNYEAQ. This CDR3 is 13 amino acids long.